The T cell receptor (beta chain) described here comes from a study of OX40 agonist ivuxolimab in advanced cancers. Regarding the study as a whole: Antigen specificity remained undetermined for the expanded peripheral T cells. On average, CD8+ T cells had more expanded clones than CD4+.

This CDR3 spans 15 amino acids. V lost 0 bases, J lost 6 bases, and 11 bases lay in between. The germline V gene has CDR1 SNHLY and CDR2 FYNNEI. The table came from immunoSEQ multiplex PCR; TCRdb's copy has only in-frame clones and leaves some out. Of tens of thousands of clones in the sample, roughly 80% are singletons; the top ten hold 4.5% to 6%. Comments on this clone: Its antigen is not known.

The specimen comprised CD4+ or CD8+ T cells sorted from blood, sampled in a trial of the OX40 agonist ivuxolimab. The V and J genes are TRBV2 and TRBJ1-4; the D gene is possibly TRBD1 (5 bases). The TCR was taken from an adult with an advanced solid tumor such as melanoma, head and neck, liver or kidney cancer. The CDR3 nucleotides read TGTGCCAGCAGTGAAGCAGACGGGACGTATGAAAAACTGTTTTTT. Its translation: CASSEADGTYEKLFF.